The T cell receptor (beta chain) described here comes from a study of T cell changes during pregnancy in multiple sclerosis. CDR3 size: 16 residues. V shed 5 bases, J shed 4 bases, and the junction held 13 bases outside the gene matches. Germline lookup yields CDR1 MDHEN and CDR2 SYDVKM. Assay used: immunoSEQ multiplex PCR; TCRdb lists only in-frame clones, some missing. The sample records roughly 87,000 clones, 91% being singletons. The material was PBMCs, obtained in the first trimester of pregnancy. The chain has TRBV28 and TRBJ1-2; 7 bases map to TRBD1. This sequence was found in a female donor in good health, serving as a control in a pregnancy study. Some clones in this sample may be carry-over from other donors' samples. The chain's CDR3 is CASSPRQGVSFYGYTF. CDR3 coding DNA: TGTGCCAGCAGTCCCCGACAGGGTGTTAGTTTCTATGGCTACACCTTC.